The sample holds many counts of the clone carrying this T cell receptor (beta chain). CDR1 and CDR2 from the germline V gene are LGHNT and FRNRAP. The CDR3 contains 11 residues. The germline V and J ends were trimmed by 6 bases and 5 bases, with 7 bases remaining between them. It was RNA transcripts that yielded the amplified TCR beta CDR3 regions. A set of HTBI primers served as the primers for a first-round RT-PCR of the TCR CDR3. MiXCR, applied by TCRdb to the multiplex PCR reads, yields one record per CDR3 protein. The table has around 360,000 distinct CDR3 sequences, around 15% seen once. This entry comes from a study of T cells in Graves' hyperthyroidism and ophthalmopathy. Study-level information: Blood from the periphery was taken at initial diagnosis, before any treatment.

In the ophthalmopathy cohort, Clinical Activity Score was at least 3, NOSPECS grade at least 4, and duration under 3 months. The V and J genes are TRBV12-5 and TRBJ2-5; D is uncertain. The receptor was derived from a woman aged 55-70 years with Graves' ophthalmopathy. Input material: blood. CDR3 residues: CASGALETQYF. CDR3 DNA sequence: TGTGCTAGTGGGGCACTCGAGACCCAGTACTTC.